The sequence of this T cell receptor (beta chain) was determined in a study of T cell responses to AZD1222 COVID-19 vaccine. The assay was immunoSEQ multiplex PCR, and TCRdb's table has in-frame clones only and misses some. The table lists about 120,000 clones, over 75% of them singletons. Germline CDR1 SGDLS, CDR2 YYNGEE. V was clipped by 2 bases and J by 1 base, with 19 bases between them. CDR3 length equals 18 residues. The receptor's source is an adult in good health. The sample consisted of peripheral blood, taken on day 0 of AZD1222 vaccination. This chain links TRBV9 with TRBJ2-1, with D perhaps TRBD1 or TRBD2 (6 bases each). As DNA, the CDR3 is TGTGCCAGCAGCGTTCGGGGGAGTGGACAGAGTTCCTACAATGAGCAGTTCTTC. Its protein product is CASSVRGSGQSSYNEQFF.